This T cell receptor beta chain was captured in a study of T cells in Graves' hyperthyroidism and ophthalmopathy. For the study at large: Upon initial diagnosis and before any treatment, peripheral blood was collected.

Trimming cost V 3 bases and J 0 bases, with 9 bases left between them. The CDR3 length is 15 residues. Per germline, CDR1 SGHDN and CDR2 FVKESK. Findings and caveats of the study: Appearing also in blood were most of the thyroid clonotypes expanded above 0.001. A model using 13 V-J features told ophthalmopathy apart from stable hyperthyroidism.

The CDR3 regions of TCR beta were amplified from RNA transcripts. The HTBI set primed first-round TCR CDR3 RT-PCR. In TCRdb, the multiplex PCR reads were re-called with MiXCR into one record per CDR3 protein. The table has some 350,000 distinct CDR3 sequences, approximately 25% seen once. Patients having uncontrolled infection, another autoimmune disease, pregnancy or lactation were not included. Turning to this clonotype: Antigen: not known.

The TCR sequence derives from a man in his fifties with Graves' hyperthyroidism. The V call is TRBV14, the J call TRBJ2-1; no definite D call. Sequencing input: blood. The CDR3 region is CASSHLTNSYNEQFF. CDR3 sequence (DNA): TGTGCCAGCAGCCACTTGACAAACTCCTACAATGAGCAGTTCTTC.